This is a list of T cell receptor beta chains from one sample in a study of glioma-infiltrating T cells. TCRdb re-derived calls from the multiplex PCR reads in MiXCR, one entry per CDR3 protein. The sample consists of over 120,000 distinct CDR3 sequences, roughly two fifths of them appearing once. The sequenced material came from glioma tissue, nonneoplastic brain tissue, or PBMCs (not recorded which). Receptors were obtained from a human donor with low-grade glioma or glioblastoma, undergoing nonglioma brain surgery, or in good health (not recorded which). Both conserved end residues are part of each CDR3. A D gene is named only where the DNA matches it firmly. Not all rows give a size; the values are once, few, many and, for expanded clones, a class.

clone size,V gene,D gene,J gene,CDR3 DNA,CDR3 protein
-,TRBV7-4,-,TRBJ2-2,TGTGCCAGCAGCCCCGGGGCAGGACCTGCCGGGGAGCTGTTTTTT,CASSPGAGPAGELFF
once,TRBV18,-,TRBJ1-6,TGTGCCAGCTCACCAAGAGGGGGTAGTTCACCCCTCCACTTT,CASSPRGGSSPLHF
few,TRBV15,-,TRBJ2-7,TGTGCCACCAGCAGAGATCAGGGTGACGAGCAGTACTTC,CATSRDQGDEQYF
few,TRBV7-2,TRBD2,TRBJ2-1,TGTGCCAGCAGCTTAGCCGGGACTAGCGGGAGCTATGAGCAGTTCTTC,CASSLAGTSGSYEQFF
-,TRBV20-1,-,TRBJ1-1,TGCAGTGCTATCGGGGGATGGAACACTGAAGCTTTCTTT,CSAIGGWNTEAFF
few,TRBV10-3,-,TRBJ1-1,TGTGCCATCAGTGACAGGGTCGCTGAAGCTTTCTTT,CAISDRVAEAFF
-,TRBV4-1,TRBD1,TRBJ1-2,TGCGCCAGCAGCCAGGGGATCTCGGGCAGGGGGAACTATGGCTACACCTTC,CASSQGISGRGNYGYTF
-,TRBV7-9,-,TRBJ2-5,TGTGCCAGCAGCTCAACAGAAGAGACCCAGTACTTC,CASSSTEETQYF
few,TRBV7-9,TRBD1,TRBJ2-3,TGTGCCAGCAGCTCGCCGACAGGGATCGTCCCAGATACGCAGTATTTT,CASSSPTGIVPDTQYF
few,TRBV20-1,-,TRBJ1-5,TGCAGTGCTAGCCCCCTGCTGTACGGCAATCAGCCCCAGCATTTT,CSASPLLYGNQPQHF
few,TRBV6-1,-,TRBJ1-5,TGTGCCAGCAGTGAAGCGCGCAAGCCCCAGCATTTT,CASSEARKPQHF
-,TRBV12-5,-,TRBJ1-2,TGTGCTAGTGGTTCGGCAACCTGGGGGAATGATGGCTACACCTTC,CASGSATWGNDGYTF
few,TRBV6-2/TRBV6-3,TRBD2,TRBJ2-7,TGTGCCAGCAGAAATAGCGGGGGACCCTACGAGCAGTACTTC,CASRNSGGPYEQYF
-,TRBV4-3,-,TRBJ1-2,TGCGCCAGCAGCAAAGATTGGAGTTCTACTAACTATGGCTACACCTTC,CASSKDWSSTNYGYTF
-,TRBV4-3,TRBD2,TRBJ2-5,TGCGCCAGCAGCCAAGATCTCGTCAGCGGGAGAGAGACCCAGTACTTC,CASSQDLVSGRETQYF
-,TRBV6-2/TRBV6-3,-,TRBJ2-1,TGTGCCAGCAGCTCTGGGTCTGGCTCCTACAACGAGCAGTTCTTC,CASSSGSGSYNEQFF